This is a list of T cell receptor beta chains from one sample in a study of molecular identifiers for immune sequencing clone quantification. TCRdb analysed the PCR reads with MiXCR anew, one entry per CDR3 protein. The data show nearly 650,000 distinct CDR3 sequences, 25% seen once. Sequencing input: naive CD8+ T cells from blood, with Jurkat cell RNA spiked in. The origin of the receptors is a human donor in good health. Some libraries in this study had Jurkat cell RNA spiked in. Each CDR3 is given with its conserved first and last residue. The order of the fields is J gene, D gene, clone size, V gene, CDR3 protein, CDR3 DNA. A D gene is named only where the DNA matches it firmly. Not every row has a clone size; where given, it reads once, few, many or a size class.

J gene: TRBJ2-5; D gene: TRBD2; clone size: -; V gene: TRBV11-2; CDR3 protein: CASSVLAGGWETQYF; CDR3 DNA: TGTGCCAGCAGCGTACTAGCGGGAGGGTGGGAGACCCAGTACTTC
J gene: TRBJ2-7; D gene: TRBD1; clone size: once; V gene: TRBV12-3/TRBV12-4; CDR3 protein: CASSFLRTGSSYEQYF; CDR3 DNA: TGTGCCAGCAGTTTTCTTAGGACAGGGAGCTCCTACGAGCAGTACTTC
J gene: TRBJ2-5; D gene: -; clone size: -; V gene: TRBV18; CDR3 protein: CASSPPRQGPETQYF; CDR3 DNA: TGTGCCAGCTCACCACCGAGGCAGGGCCCAGAGACCCAGTACTTC
J gene: TRBJ1-1; D gene: TRBD1; clone size: many; V gene: TRBV11-2; CDR3 protein: CASSIGTGLEAFF; CDR3 DNA: TGTGCCAGCAGCATAGGGACAGGGCTTGAAGCTTTCTTT
J gene: TRBJ2-7; D gene: -; clone size: -; V gene: TRBV20-1; CDR3 protein: CSARGLLSEQYF; CDR3 DNA: TGCAGTGCTAGAGGCCTTTTATCCGAGCAGTACTTC
J gene: TRBJ1-5; D gene: -; clone size: many; V gene: TRBV5-6; CDR3 protein: CASSLAGNSNQPQHF; CDR3 DNA: TGTGCCAGCAGCTTGGCAGGGAACAGCAATCAGCCCCAGCATTTT
J gene: TRBJ2-3; D gene: TRBD2; clone size: many; V gene: TRBV27; CDR3 protein: CASSFLASGTPDTQYF; CDR3 DNA: TGTGCCAGCAGTTTTTTGGCTAGCGGGACCCCAGATACGCAGTATTTT
J gene: TRBJ1-1; D gene: -; clone size: few; V gene: TRBV28; CDR3 protein: CASSQGEVTEAFF; CDR3 DNA: TGTGCCAGCAGCCAGGGTGAGGTTACTGAAGCTTTCTTT
J gene: TRBJ2-6; D gene: -; clone size: -; V gene: TRBV13; CDR3 protein: CASSRATEGGPFSEANVLTF; CDR3 DNA: TGTGCCAGCAGCCGAGCGACTGAGGGAGGTCCGTTCTCTGAGGCCAACGTCCTGACTTTC
J gene: TRBJ2-1; D gene: -; clone size: many; V gene: TRBV7-2; CDR3 protein: CASSFDLSSYNEQFF; CDR3 DNA: TGTGCCAGCAGCTTTGACTTGAGCTCCTACAATGAGCAGTTCTTC
J gene: TRBJ2-2; D gene: TRBD2; clone size: -; V gene: TRBV27; CDR3 protein: CASSKTGSLAGGPGTGELFF; CDR3 DNA: TGTGCCAGCAGTAAAACTGGGAGTTTAGCGGGAGGGCCTGGCACCGGGGAGCTGTTTTTT
J gene: TRBJ2-5; D gene: -; clone size: many; V gene: TRBV3-1; CDR3 protein: CASSQVGRDSETQYF; CDR3 DNA: TGTGCCAGCAGCCAAGTCGGGCGAGACAGTGAGACCCAGTACTTC
J gene: TRBJ1-1; D gene: -; clone size: -; V gene: TRBV4-1; CDR3 protein: CASSPEREGNTKAFF; CDR3 DNA: TGCGCCAGCAGCCCGGAAAGAGAGGGGAACACTAAAGCTTTCTTT
J gene: TRBJ2-7; D gene: -; clone size: few; V gene: TRBV30; CDR3 protein: CAWAYQGPLYEQYF; CDR3 DNA: TGTGCCTGGGCCTACCAGGGCCCCCTCTACGAGCAGTACTTC
J gene: TRBJ1-1; D gene: -; clone size: -; V gene: TRBV21-1; CDR3 protein: CASSKVPGQRNTEAFF; CDR3 DNA: TGTGCCAGCAGCAAAGTTCCTGGACAGAGGAACACTGAAGCTTTCTTT
J gene: TRBJ1-5; D gene: -; clone size: many; V gene: TRBV12-3/TRBV12-4; CDR3 protein: CASSPGEESNQPQHF; CDR3 DNA: TGTGCCAGCAGCCCCGGCGAGGAGAGCAATCAGCCCCAGCATTTT
J gene: TRBJ2-3; D gene: TRBD2; clone size: -; V gene: TRBV18; CDR3 protein: CASSPRLDVAGGPLAGTDTQYF; CDR3 DNA: TGTGCCAGCTCACCGCGACTGGATGTAGCGGGGGGGCCCCTGGCGGGCACAGATACGCAGTATTTT
J gene: TRBJ2-7; D gene: -; clone size: -; V gene: TRBV10-3; CDR3 protein: CAISDPPSYEQYF; CDR3 DNA: TGTGCCATCAGTGACCCTCCCAGCTACGAGCAGTACTTC
J gene: TRBJ2-6; D gene: -; clone size: many; V gene: TRBV9; CDR3 protein: CASSGFAGSDSGANVLTF; CDR3 DNA: TGTGCCAGCAGCGGGTTCGCCGGGTCTGACTCTGGGGCCAACGTCCTGACTTTC
J gene: TRBJ1-5; D gene: -; clone size: many; V gene: TRBV7-9; CDR3 protein: CASSLGEGNQPQHF; CDR3 DNA: TGTGCCAGCAGCTTAGGTGAGGGCAATCAGCCCCAGCATTTT
J gene: TRBJ2-3; D gene: -; clone size: -; V gene: TRBV7-2; CDR3 protein: CASSPGHVSTDTQCF; CDR3 DNA: TGTGCCAGCAGCCCTGGCCACGTTAGCACAGATACGCAGTGTTTT
J gene: TRBJ2-7; D gene: -; clone size: few; V gene: TRBV6-2/TRBV6-3; CDR3 protein: CATGFAGDGYEQYF; CDR3 DNA: TGTGCCACGGGGTTTGCAGGGGACGGATACGAGCAGTACTTC
J gene: TRBJ2-5; D gene: -; clone size: -; V gene: TRBV27; CDR3 protein: CASNSPQETQYF; CDR3 DNA: TGTGCCAGCAATTCGCCCCAAGAGACCCAGTACTTC
J gene: TRBJ2-7; D gene: -; clone size: -; V gene: TRBV28; CDR3 protein: CASSYSGLSYEQYF; CDR3 DNA: TGTGCCAGCAGTTATTCAGGGTTGTCGTACGAGCAGTACTTC
J gene: TRBJ2-1; D gene: -; clone size: -; V gene: TRBV24-1; CDR3 protein: CATSADDYNEQLF; CDR3 DNA: TGTGCCACCAGCGCGGACGACTACAATGAGCAGCTCTTC
J gene: TRBJ2-1; D gene: -; clone size: many; V gene: TRBV30; CDR3 protein: CAWSGLVLGKFF; CDR3 DNA: TGTGCCTGGAGTGGTCTGGTTTTGGGAAAGTTCTTC
J gene: TRBJ1-6; D gene: -; clone size: few; V gene: TRBV4-3; CDR3 protein: CASSQDRGTNSPLHF; CDR3 DNA: TGCGCCAGCAGCCAAGATAGGGGGACCAATTCACCCCTCCACTTT